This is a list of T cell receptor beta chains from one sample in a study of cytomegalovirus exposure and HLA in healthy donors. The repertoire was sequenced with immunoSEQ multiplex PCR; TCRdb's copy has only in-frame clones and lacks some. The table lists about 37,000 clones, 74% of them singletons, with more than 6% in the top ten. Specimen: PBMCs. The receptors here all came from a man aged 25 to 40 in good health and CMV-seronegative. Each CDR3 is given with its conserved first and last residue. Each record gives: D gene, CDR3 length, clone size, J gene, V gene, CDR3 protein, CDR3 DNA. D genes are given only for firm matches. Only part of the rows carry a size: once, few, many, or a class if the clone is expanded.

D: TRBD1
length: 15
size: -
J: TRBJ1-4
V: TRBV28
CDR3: CASTVPGTGYEKLFF
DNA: TGTGCCAGCACTGTCCCCGGGACAGGGTATGAAAAACTGTTTTTT

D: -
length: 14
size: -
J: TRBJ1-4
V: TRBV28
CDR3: CASSLSGTGGKLFF
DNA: TGTGCCAGCAGTTTATCTGGGACGGGGGGAAAACTGTTTTTT

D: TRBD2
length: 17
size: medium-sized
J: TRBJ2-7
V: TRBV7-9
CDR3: CASKGGRLAGASYEQYF
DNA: TGTGCCAGCAAAGGGGGTAGACTAGCGGGGGCCTCCTACGAGCAGTACTTC

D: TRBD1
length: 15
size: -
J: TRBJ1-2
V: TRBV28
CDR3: CASSSGQGANYGYTF
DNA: TGTGCCAGCAGTTCAGGACAGGGGGCGAACTATGGCTACACCTTC